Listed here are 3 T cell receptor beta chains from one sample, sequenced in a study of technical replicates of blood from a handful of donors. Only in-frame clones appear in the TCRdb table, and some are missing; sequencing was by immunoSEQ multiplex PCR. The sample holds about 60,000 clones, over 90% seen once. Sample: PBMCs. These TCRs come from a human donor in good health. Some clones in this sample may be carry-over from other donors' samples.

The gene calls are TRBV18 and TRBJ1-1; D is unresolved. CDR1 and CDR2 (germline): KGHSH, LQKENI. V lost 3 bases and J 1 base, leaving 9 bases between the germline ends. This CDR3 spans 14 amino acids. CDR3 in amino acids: CASSPTAENTEAFF. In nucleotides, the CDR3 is TGTGCCAGCTCACCGACGGCGGAGAACACTGAAGCTTTCTTT.

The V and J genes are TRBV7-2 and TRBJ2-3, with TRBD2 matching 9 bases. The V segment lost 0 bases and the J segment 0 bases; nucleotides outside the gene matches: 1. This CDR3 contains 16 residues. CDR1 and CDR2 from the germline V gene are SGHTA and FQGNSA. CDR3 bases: TGTGCCAGCAGCTTAGCCAGCGGGAGGAGCACAGATACGCAGTATTTT. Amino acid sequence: CASSLASGRSTDTQYF.

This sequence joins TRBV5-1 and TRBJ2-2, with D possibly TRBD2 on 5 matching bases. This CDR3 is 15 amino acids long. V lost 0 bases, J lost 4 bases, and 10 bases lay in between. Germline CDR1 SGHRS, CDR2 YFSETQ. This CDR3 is CASSLGAEGTGELFF. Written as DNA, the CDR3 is TGCGCCAGCAGCTTGGGGGCAGAGGGCACCGGGGAGCTGTTTTTT.